Listed below are T cell receptor beta chains from one sample, sequenced in a study of blood T cells in healthy people across ages. TCRdb called the 5' RACE reads again in MiXCR, with one record for every CDR3 protein. The sample lists about 900,000 distinct CDR3 sequences, around 48% occurring once. The sequencing input was blood. These receptors originate from a man younger than 40 in good health. Both conserved end residues are part of each CDR3. Each record gives: J gene, V gene, D gene, clone size, CDR3 protein, CDR3 DNA. A D gene is named only where the DNA matches it firmly. Size is omitted from some rows. Given values are once, few, many or a class for expanded clones.

TRBJ2-3 | TRBV5-6 | TRBD2 | NA | CASSDWPDTIAGAGADTQYF | TGTGCCAGCAGCGATTGGCCCGATACCATAGCGGGGGCGGGCGCAGATACGCAGTATTTT
TRBJ2-1 | TRBV7-2 | NA | NA | CASSLVGASNNEQFF | TGTGCCAGCAGCTTAGTGGGCGCCTCCAACAATGAGCAGTTCTTC
TRBJ2-7 | TRBV7-9 | NA | few | CASSPEVGEQYF | TGTGCCAGCAGCCCCGAAGTCGGCGAGCAGTACTTC
TRBJ2-7 | TRBV5-1 | NA | NA | CASSLETTSYEQYF | TGCGCCAGCAGCTTGGAGACTACCTCCTACGAGCAGTACTTC
TRBJ2-7 | TRBV10-3 | NA | few | CAISNQGGEQYF | TGTGCCATCAGTAATCAAGGGGGCGAGCAGTACTTC
TRBJ2-7 | TRBV20-1 | NA | NA | CSARDPQPTPYEQYF | TGCAGTGCTAGAGATCCACAGCCAACCCCCTACGAGCAGTACTTC
TRBJ1-4 | TRBV20-1 | NA | NA | CSAPPEITNEKLFF | TGCAGTGCTCCCCCAGAAATAACTAATGAAAAACTGTTTTTT
TRBJ1-1 | TRBV27 | NA | few | CASSRVSGGDTEAFF | TGTGCCAGCAGCCGAGTCTCCGGAGGGGACACTGAAGCTTTCTTT
TRBJ1-2 | TRBV5-1 | TRBD1 | once | CASSWTGSSDYGYTF | TGCGCCAGCAGCTGGACAGGGAGCTCTGACTATGGCTACACCTTC
TRBJ1-2 | TRBV9 | TRBD1 | NA | CASSVGKTGGENYGYTF | TGTGCCAGCAGCGTTGGGAAAACAGGGGGTGAGAACTATGGCTACACCTTC
TRBJ2-3 | TRBV20-1 | NA | once | CSAYRDTDTQYF | TGCAGTGCTTATAGAGACACAGATACGCAGTATTTT
TRBJ2-1 | TRBV28 | NA | NA | CASRIGTANNEQFF | TGTGCCAGCAGAATCGGGACGGCCAACAATGAGCAGTTCTTC
TRBJ2-3 | TRBV6-1 | NA | NA | CASRAYGGPTDTQYF | TGTGCCAGCAGGGCTTACGGGGGCCCCACAGATACGCAGTATTTT
TRBJ1-2 | TRBV29-1 | TRBD1 | NA | CSVERGQAYGYTF | TGCAGCGTTGAAAGGGGACAGGCCTATGGCTACACCTTC
TRBJ2-5 | TRBV6-1 | NA | many | CASSDLLVGGWRSQETQYF | TGTGCCAGCAGTGACCTTTTGGTGGGTGGCTGGCGCTCACAAGAGACCCAGTACTTC
TRBJ2-1 | TRBV10-2 | NA | few | CASGPTRFDEQFF | TGCGCCAGCGGCCCGACTAGATTCGATGAGCAGTTCTTC
TRBJ2-7 | TRBV2 | TRBD1 | NA | CASSYQDRYNEQYF | TGTGCCAGCAGTTACCAGGACAGGTACAACGAGCAGTACTTC
TRBJ2-3 | TRBV7-2 | TRBD2 | few | CASEASGGVYF | TGTGCCAGCGAAGCTAGCGGGGGGGTGTATTTT
TRBJ2-7 | TRBV20-1 | NA | NA | CSARTPSIYEQYF | TGCAGTGCTAGGACTCCTTCCATCTACGAGCAGTACTTC
TRBJ2-1 | TRBV7-8 | TRBD2 | few | CASSSRTSGTTYNEQFF | TGTGCCAGCAGCTCTAGGACTAGCGGGACAACCTACAATGAGCAGTTCTTC
TRBJ1-6 | TRBV14 | NA | many | CASSQDLPQLNSPLHF | TGTGCCAGCAGCCAAGATCTTCCCCAGCTTAATTCACCCCTCCACTTT
TRBJ1-2 | TRBV4-3 | NA | few | CASSQEIPTSNYGYTF | TGCGCCAGCAGCCAAGAAATACCGACCAGTAACTATGGCTACACCTTC
TRBJ2-1 | TRBV3-1 | TRBD2 | few | CASSRGGSRNEQFF | TGTGCCAGCAGCCGCGGGGGAAGTAGGAATGAGCAGTTCTTC
TRBJ2-1 | TRBV7-9 | TRBD1 | NA | CASSPPAGQGRHNEQFF | TGTGCCAGCAGCCCCCCCGCTGGACAGGGGAGGCACAATGAGCAGTTCTTC
TRBJ1-5 | TRBV10-3 | NA | NA | CATSDAELLSNQPQHF | TGTGCCACGTCTGACGCGGAACTTTTGAGCAATCAGCCCCAGCATTTT
TRBJ2-6 | TRBV5-1 | TRBD1 | NA | CASSFPDLQGSTTGANVLTF | TGCGCCAGCAGCTTCCCCGACCTACAGGGGAGTACTACTGGGGCCAACGTCCTGACTTTC
TRBJ2-3 | TRBV5-6 | TRBD1 | NA | CASSLEGTGYQDTQYF | TGTGCCAGCAGCTTGGAGGGGACAGGGTATCAGGATACGCAGTATTTT
TRBJ2-1 | TRBV4-3 | TRBD2 | many | CASSLRGVGSNEQFF | TGCGCCAGCAGCCTCCGGGGGGTAGGAAGCAATGAGCAGTTCTTC
TRBJ2-7 | TRBV6-6 | NA | few | CASSYSGRGESAHEQYF | TGTGCCAGCAGTTACTCGGGCAGGGGGGAAAGTGCCCACGAGCAGTACTTC
TRBJ2-7 | TRBV11-2 | TRBD1 | NA | CASSFRMTGAYEQYF | TGTGCCAGCAGCTTTCGAATGACAGGGGCCTACGAGCAGTACTTC
TRBJ2-1 | TRBV7-9 | NA | NA | CASSLSVSYNEQFF | TGTGCCAGCAGTTTAAGTGTCTCCTACAATGAGCAGTTCTTC
TRBJ2-1 | TRBV7-9 | NA | NA | CASNRDFEQFF | TGTGCCAGCAATCGAGACTTTGAGCAGTTCTTC